The 14 T cell receptor beta chains listed next were all sequenced from one sample in a study of cytomegalovirus exposure and HLA in healthy donors. The PCR was carried out with 60 Vbeta primers and 13 Jbeta primers. Produced via immunoSEQ multiplex PCR; TCRdb's table is partial and in-frame only. The data show fewer than 200,000 clones, with about four fifths seen just once and about 3% held by the top ten. Sequenced: PBMCs. The receptors were gathered from a middle-aged man in good health and CMV-seropositive.

This clone was detected a few times. The chain couples TRBV7-3 to TRBJ1-5, with unresolved D. Germline V lookup: CDR1 SGHTA, CDR2 FQGTGA. The CDR3 runs to 13 residues. Trimming removed 2 bases at V and 4 bases at J, with 6 bases between. In nucleotides, the CDR3 is TGTGCCAGCAGCTTAGGGCCTAATCAGCCCCAGCATTTT. Translating it yields CASSLGPNQPQHF.

The chain links TRBV19 to TRBJ2-7, with D maybe TRBD1 (6 bases). The CDR3 has 15 residues. Germline-derived CDR1 and CDR2 are LNHDA and SQIVND (reference sequence). V shed 5 bases and J shed 0 bases, with 14 bases lying between them. CDR3 sequence: CASSFSGESSYEQYF. In nucleotides, the CDR3 is TGTGCCAGTAGTTTTTCAGGGGAGAGCTCCTACGAGCAGTACTTC.

The chain uses TRBV7-8 and TRBJ2-7; the match to TRBD2 covers 8 bases. The CDR3 has 16 residues. Germline CDR1 reads SGHVS; CDR2 reads FQNEAQ. V was clipped by 5 bases and J by 1 base; unmatched bases: 10. The DNA of the CDR3 is TGTGCCAGCAGCACCCAAGCGGGAGTAGGATCCTACGAGCAGTACTTC. The encoded protein is CASSTQAGVGSYEQYF.

The chain links TRBV5-4 to TRBJ2-5, with 8 bases identical to TRBD1. Germline assignment: CDR1 SGHNT and CDR2 YYREEE (reference sequence). The CDR3 contains 14 residues. After removal of 4 bases from V and 1 base from J, the junction contained 3 bases not matched to a gene. The CDR3 loop reads CASSPGQGQETQYF. The CDR3 bases are TGTGCCAGCAGCCCCGGACAGGGCCAAGAGACCCAGTACTTC.

The rearrangement joins TRBV5-8 to TRBJ1-4; no definite D call. Germline CDR1 reads SGHTS; CDR2 reads YDEGEE. Trimming shortened V by 4 bases and J by 8 bases, and 15 bases separated the two germline ends. CDR3 length: 14 amino acids. The chain's CDR3 is CASSPQRSGEKLFF. CDR3 DNA: TGTGCCAGCAGCCCGCAGAGGTCTGGCGAAAAACTGTTTTTT.

The chain carries TRBV6-5 and TRBJ2-7; tentatively, D is TRBD2 (5 bases). Germline CDR1 MNHEY, CDR2 SVGAGI. The CDR3 extends over 14 amino acids. V lost 4 bases and J lost 2, with 12 bases in between. CDR3 in amino acids: CASSLERGAYEQYF. The CDR3 DNA reads TGTGCCAGCAGTTTGGAACGGGGAGCCTACGAGCAGTACTTC.

This chain uses TRBV5-1 with TRBJ1-6; D is possibly TRBD1 (5 bases). Germline-derived CDR1 and CDR2 are SGHRS and YFSETQ. The CDR3 is 15 residues long. V was shortened by 0 bases and J by 8 bases, with 12 bases between the two germline ends. The CDR3 sequence: CASSLEGLRDSPLHF. For the CDR3, the DNA is TGCGCCAGCAGCTTGGAGGGACTTCGGGATTCACCCCTCCACTTT.

The chain couples TRBV6-5 to TRBJ1-6; D remains ambiguous. This CDR3 comprises 14 residues. The germline V gene has CDR1 MNHEY and CDR2 SVGAGI. Between the trimmed V and J ends, which lost 4 bases and 7 bases, there was a span of 11 bases. CDR3 nucleotide sequence: TGTGCCAGCAGTTCCCGGGAGAAGAATTCACCCCTCCACTTT. Translation: CASSSREKNSPLHF.

The chain recombines TRBV5-1 with TRBJ2-1; D is perhaps TRBD2 (5 bases). V lost 0 bases and J lost 10, with 11 bases in between. CDR1 and CDR2 from the germline V gene are SGHRS and YFSETQ. There are 13 residues in the CDR3. The CDR3 nucleotides read TGCGCCAGCAGCTTGGGCCCCTCGGGGGAGCAGTTCTTC. This codes for CASSLGPSGEQFF. Using reference TRBV5-1 and TRBJ2-1 for the parts outside the CDR3, the full variable domain is KAGVTQTPRYLIKTRGQQVTLSCSPISGHRSVSWYQQTPGQGLQFLFEYFSETQRNKGNFPGRFSGRQFSNSRSEMNVSTLELGDSALYLCASSLGPSGEQFFGPGTRLTVL.

This sequence joins TRBV14 and TRBJ1-3; D might be TRBD1 (5 bases). The length of the CDR3 is 17 residues. V dropped 1 base and J dropped 0 bases, with 13 bases sitting between them. Per germline, CDR1 SGHDN and CDR2 FVKESK. CDR3 protein: CASSQGPPRGSGNTIYF. CDR3 DNA sequence: TGTGCCAGCAGCCAAGGTCCCCCAAGGGGCTCTGGAAACACCATATATTTT.

There are a few counts of this clone. The J gene is TRBJ2-3, the V gene TRBV14, with D perhaps matching TRBD2 (6 bases). Trimming left V 0 bases short and J 2 bases short, with 9 bases between. The CDR3 loop spans 15 amino acids. Per germline, CDR1 SGHDN and CDR2 FVKESK. The CDR3 is CASSQDRGNTDTQYF. The CDR3 region has the DNA TGTGCCAGCAGCCAAGATCGCGGGAACACAGATACGCAGTATTTT. Full variable domain (missing parts from reference TRBV14 and TRBJ2-3): EAGVTQFPSHSVIEKGQTVTLRCDPISGHDNLYWYRRVMGKEIKFLLHFVKESKQDESGMPNNRFLAERTGGTYSTLKVQPAELEDSGVYFCASSQDRGNTDTQYFGPGTRLTVL.

This chain connects TRBV5-4 to TRBJ2-7; 13 bases are shared with TRBD2. The CDR3 loop spans 16 amino acids. The germline gives CDR1 SGHNT, CDR2 YYREEE (reference sequence). With 3 bases clipped from V and 7 bases from J, the junction kept 10 bases outside the gene matches. Written as DNA, the CDR3 is TGTGCCAGCAGCTCCAAAGGACTAGCGGGAGTGAGAGAGCAGTACTTC. Translating it yields CASSSKGLAGVREQYF.

The genes are TRBV7-9 and TRBJ2-2; D call uncertain. The CDR3 sequence is 14 residues long. CDR1 is SEHNR and CDR2 is FQNEAQ in the germline V gene (reference sequence). The germline V and J ends were trimmed by 1 base and 2 bases, with 5 bases remaining between them. The CDR3 region has the DNA TGTGCCAGCAGCTTAGTATCTAACACCGGGGAGCTGTTTTTT. It translates to CASSLVSNTGELFF.

The chain uses TRBV7-8 and TRBJ2-7; 7 bases line up with TRBD2. Germline-derived CDR1 and CDR2 are SGHVS and FQNEAQ. The junction had 7 bases not matched to a gene; V was cut back by 1 base and J by 4 bases. The CDR3 loop spans 15 amino acids. CDR3 region: CASSLVGGTPYEQYF. Written as DNA, the CDR3 is TGTGCCAGCAGCTTAGTGGGGGGGACCCCTTACGAGCAGTACTTC.